This entry lists 32 T cell receptor beta chains sequenced from one sample in a study of blood T cell repertoires in COVID-19. Produced via immunoSEQ multiplex PCR; TCRdb's table is partial and in-frame only. The data hold some 240,000 clones, with approximately 80% observed a single time. Sample: peripheral blood. The origin of the receptors is a woman between 40 and 55 years old who had recovered from COVID-19.

This clone was detected a few times. V usage is TRBV5-1 and J usage is TRBJ1-2; D perhaps matches TRBD1 (6 bases). The CDR3 loop spans 13 amino acids. V dropped 5 bases and J dropped 1 base, with 9 bases sitting between them. Germline V gene lookup returns CDR1 SGHRS and CDR2 YFSETQ. CDR3 coding DNA: TGCGCCAGCAGGCCGGACAGTAACTATGGCTACACCTTC. Translation gives CASRPDSNYGYTF.

CDR3 DNA sequence: TGTGCCAGCAGTGAAGCGCTGTATAGCGGGCTCGGGGAGCTGTTTTTT. This codes for CASSEALYSGLGELFF. The chain is built from TRBV2 and TRBJ2-2; 7 nucleotides agree with TRBD2. Germline CDR1 is SNHLY and CDR2 is FYNNEI. V lost 0 bases and J lost 7; bases outside the gene matches: 8. The length of the CDR3 is 16 residues.

The rearrangement uses TRBV30 and TRBJ1-3, with TRBD1 identical over 10 bases. With V trimmed by 2 bases and J by 8 bases, 9 bases remained unmatched. The CDR3 is made up of 15 amino acids. Germline V lookup: CDR1 GTSNPN, CDR2 SVGIG (reference sequence). CDR3: CAWSPDRGQGDTIYF. The CDR3 DNA sequence: TGTGCCTGGAGTCCCGACAGGGGGCAAGGGGACACCATATATTTT.

The chain couples TRBV19 to TRBJ1-5, with D uncertain. The V gene's germline CDR1 is LNHDA and CDR2 SQIVND (reference sequence). This CDR3 region has 18 residues. Trimming cost V 5 bases and J 0 bases, with 20 bases left between them. The CDR3 spells CASSARAPRANSNQPQHF. DNA of the CDR3: TGTGCCAGTAGTGCGAGGGCCCCCCGGGCAAATAGCAATCAGCCCCAGCATTTT.

The rearrangement links TRBV9 to TRBJ2-7; 9 bases align to TRBD2. The J segment lost 2 bases and the V segment lost 4 bases, leaving 10 bases of the junction unmatched. Germline lookup yields CDR1 SGDLS and CDR2 YYNGEE. This CDR3 is 16 amino acids long. The CDR3 DNA follows: TGTGCCAGCAGCCCGAGCAATGTAGCGGGGGCCTACGAGCAGTACTTC. Amino acids: CASSPSNVAGAYEQYF. Drawing the rest from reference TRBV9 and TRBJ2-7, the complete variable domain is DSGVTQTPKHLITATGQRVTLRCSPRSGDLSVYWYQQSLDQGLQFLIQYYNGEERAKGNILERFSAQQFPDLHSELNLSSLELGDSALYFCASSPSNVAGAYEQYFGPGTRLTVT.

The chain joins TRBV12-3 or TRBV12-4 to TRBJ2-1, with D maybe TRBD2 (5 bases). The CDR3 runs to 11 residues. Trimming removed 7 bases at V and 8 bases at J, with 9 bases between. In DNA, the CDR3 is TGTGCCAGCATGAGGGAGTATGAGCAGTTCTTC. Amino acids: CASMREYEQFF.

The chain carries TRBV12-3 or TRBV12-4 and TRBJ2-7, with a tentative D call TRBD1 (6 bases). The CDR3 covers 13 residues. Trimming removed 2 bases at V and 2 bases at J, with 7 bases between. The CDR3, as DNA: TGTGCCAGCAGTTTAAAGGGGGCCTACGAGCAGTACTTC. Its protein product is CASSLKGAYEQYF.

The chain combines TRBV27 with TRBJ2-3, with D possibly being TRBD1 (6 bases). Trimming stripped 5 bases from V and 3 bases from J, with 15 bases between. CDR1 and CDR2 (germline): MNHEY, SMNVEV (reference sequence). This CDR3 has 15 amino acids. The CDR3 is CASSTQGTWTDTQYF. As DNA, the CDR3 is TGTGCCAGCAGTACGCAGGGGACGTGGACAGATACGCAGTATTTT.

This chain joins TRBV7-8 and TRBJ1-2, with 7 nucleotides matching TRBD1. Germline V gives CDR1 SGHVS, CDR2 FQNEAQ. Trimming cost V 3 bases and J 3 bases; bases outside gene matches: 1. CDR3 length equals 13 residues. The CDR3 protein is CASSLGQHYGYTF. The CDR3 coding sequence is TGTGCCAGCAGCTTGGGACAGCACTATGGCTACACCTTC.

The chain recombines TRBV2 with TRBJ1-1; 9 bases agree with TRBD1. With V trimmed by 8 bases and J by 5 bases, 12 bases remained unmatched. The CDR3 contains 15 residues. Germline V gene data show CDR1 as SNHLY and CDR2 as FYNNEI. The CDR3 is CASCNPQGARTEAFF. The CDR3 DNA reads TGTGCCAGCTGTAATCCACAGGGGGCGAGGACTGAAGCTTTCTTT.

This chain uses TRBV19 with TRBJ2-7; maybe TRBD2 (5 bases). This CDR3 has 12 residues. The germline gives CDR1 LNHDA, CDR2 SQIVND (reference sequence). V lost 4 bases, J lost 5 bases, and 9 bases lay in between. The CDR3 here is CASSTLDNEQYF. For the CDR3, the DNA is TGTGCCAGTAGTACACTAGATAACGAGCAGTACTTC.

The rearrangement uses TRBV30 and TRBJ1-4; D remains unclear. Trimming stripped 0 bases from V and 2 bases from J, with 7 bases between. The CDR3 runs 14 residues. Germline V gives CDR1 GTSNPN, CDR2 SVGIG (reference sequence). CDR3 bases: TGTGCCTGGAGTGTCAGGCTCACTAATGAAAAACTGTTTTTT. Translation gives CAWSVRLTNEKLFF.

This sequence joins TRBV5-1 and TRBJ1-5; D is ambiguous. CDR3 length: 14 residues. Trimming shortened V by 6 bases and J by 5 bases, and 15 bases separated the two germline ends. Germline V lookup: CDR1 SGHRS, CDR2 YFSETQ. CDR3 DNA: TGCGCCAGCACCCCCCCCGGTTCTCATCAGCCCCAGCATTTT. This codes for CASTPPGSHQPQHF.

This chain links TRBV7-9 with TRBJ1-6; 7 bases agree with TRBD1. The CDR3 contains 14 residues. From germline, CDR1 is SEHNR and CDR2 FQNEAQ (reference sequence). The junction had 7 bases not matched to a gene; V was cut back by 5 bases and J by 9 bases. The CDR3 spells CASSLGTVTSPLHF. CDR3 bases: TGTGCCAGCAGCCTCGGGACAGTGACTTCACCCCTCCACTTT. The full variable domain, in which reference TRBV7-9 and TRBJ1-6 provide the parts outside the CDR3, is DTGVSQNPRHKITKRGQNVTFRCDPISEHNRLYWYRQTLGQGPEFLTYFQNEAQLEKSRLLSDRFSAERPKGSFSTLEIQRTEQGDSAMYLCASSLGTVTSPLHFGNGTRLTVT.

This clone was recorded a few times. The chain links TRBV6-2 or TRBV6-3 to TRBJ2-7; 7 bases map to TRBD2. Losses at the gene ends were 2 bases for V and 3 bases for J; bases not matched to a gene: 10. The CDR3 is made up of 16 amino acids. Germline CDR1 reads MNHEY; CDR2 reads SVGEGT. The DNA of the CDR3 is TGTGCCAGCAGTTACCCCAATCTAGCGGTGAGCTACGAGCAGTACTTC. Protein: CASSYPNLAVSYEQYF.

This sequence joins TRBV9 and TRBJ1-1; the D gene is possibly TRBD1 (5 bases). Trimming pared 2 bases from V and 7 bases from J, leaving 12 bases between. The CDR3 has 13 residues. The germline gives CDR1 SGDLS, CDR2 YYNGEE. The DNA for the CDR3 is TGTGCCAGCAGCGTCCAGACAGATGGTGAAGCTTTCTTT. It encodes CASSVQTDGEAFF.

V usage is TRBV30 and J usage is TRBJ1-1; D uncertain. The CDR3 sequence is 15 residues long. The germline CDR1 and CDR2 sequences are GTSNPN and SVGIG (reference sequence). Trimming took 0 bases from V and 3 from J, leaving 14 bases between them. CDR3 protein: CAWSVPAVGDTEAFF. The CDR3 DNA follows: TGTGCCTGGAGTGTACCCGCGGTCGGAGACACTGAAGCTTTCTTT.

The rearrangement joins TRBV7-2 to TRBJ2-3; D is possibly TRBD2 (6 bases). The V gene lost 1 base and the J gene lost 2 bases, with 13 bases spanning the gap. Looked up from germline, CDR1 is SGHTA and CDR2 is FQGNSA. This CDR3 has 16 residues. CDR3 in amino acids: CASSLGRDVYTDTQYF. The DNA for the CDR3 is TGTGCCAGCAGCTTAGGGCGGGACGTATACACAGATACGCAGTATTTT.

This rearrangement joins TRBV11-2 to TRBJ1-1; no clear D gene. Germline lookup yields CDR1 SGHAT and CDR2 FQNNGV. V lost 0 bases and J 8 bases, leaving 7 bases between the germline ends. The CDR3 runs 12 residues. The CDR3 region is CASSLERGEAFF. As DNA, the CDR3 is TGTGCCAGCAGCTTAGAGAGAGGGGAAGCTTTCTTT.

A note on this clone: In the same sample, other DNA sequences code for this CDR3. The chain employs TRBV4-2 and TRBJ1-6; 12 nucleotides line up with TRBD1. CDR3 length equals 16 residues. The V gene's germline CDR1 is LGHNA and CDR2 YNFKEQ. V shed 1 base, J shed 9 bases, and the junction held 4 bases outside the gene matches. The CDR3 coding sequence is TGTGCCAGCAGCCAAGGGGACAGGGGGCTGAGTTCACCCCTCCACTTT. Protein: CASSQGDRGLSSPLHF.

The V call is TRBV6-2 or TRBV6-3, the J call TRBJ2-3; TRBD1 matches 7 bases. Germline assignment: CDR1 MNHEY and CDR2 SVGEGT. The V gene end was trimmed by 6 bases and the J gene end by 14 bases; junction bases not matched to a gene: 8. The CDR3 consists of 11 residues. CDR3 region: CASSRGGGTYF. CDR3 bases: TGTGCCAGCAGCCGAGGGGGCGGCACGTATTTT.

V usage is TRBV12-5 and J usage is TRBJ1-1; TRBD1 might be the D (6 bases). V lost 0 bases, J lost 5 bases, and 16 bases lay in between. Germline-derived CDR1 and CDR2 are LGHNT and FRNRAP. The CDR3 runs to 16 residues. The CDR3 loop is CASGLVVAARGTEAFF. CDR3 DNA: TGTGCTAGTGGTTTGGTAGTGGCAGCCAGGGGTACTGAAGCTTTCTTT. Full variable domain (rest looked up from reference TRBV12-5 and TRBJ1-1): DARVTQTPRHKVTEMGQEVTMRCQPILGHNTVFWYRQTMMQGLELLAYFRNRAPLDDSGMPKDRFSAEMPDATLATLKIQPSEPRDSAVYFCASGLVVAARGTEAFFGQGTRLTVV.

V is TRBV19 and J is TRBJ1-2; 7 bases map to TRBD1. Germline assignment: CDR1 LNHDA and CDR2 SQIVND (reference sequence). CDR3 length: 15 amino acids. The V gene end was trimmed by 9 bases and the J gene end by 7 bases; junction bases not matched to a gene: 17. CDR3 in amino acids: CARVEGGRGFCGYTF. The CDR3 nucleotides are TGTGCCAGGGTAGAAGGGGGCAGGGGGTTTTGTGGCTACACCTTC.

J is TRBJ1-1 and V is TRBV29-1; D is unresolved. The germline CDR1 and CDR2 sequences are SQVTM and ANQGSEA. This CDR3 region has 13 residues. The CDR3 DNA is TGCACCACTAGAGACATAAGTAACACTGAAGCTTTCTTT. It yields the protein CTTRDISNTEAFF.

J is TRBJ1-4 and V is TRBV30; D gene unclear. The V gene's germline CDR1 is GTSNPN and CDR2 SVGIG (reference sequence). Trimming shortened V by 1 base and J by 7 bases, and 4 bases separated the two germline ends. The CDR3 covers 11 residues. CDR3 DNA: TGTGCCTGGAGTGACGGTGAAAAACTGTTTTTT. This codes for CAWSDGEKLFF. Drawing the rest from reference TRBV30 and TRBJ1-4, the complete variable domain is SQTIHQWPATLVQPVGSPLSLECTVEGTSNPNLYWYRQAAGRGLQLLFYSVGIGQISSEVPQNLSASRPQDRQFILSSKKLLLSDSGFYLCAWSDGEKLFFGSGTQLSVL.

V is TRBV29-1 and J is TRBJ1-4; perhaps TRBD1 as D (5 bases). The CDR3 is made up of 13 amino acids. V was shortened by 6 bases and J by 2 bases, with 10 bases between the two germline ends. In germline, CDR1 is SQVTM, CDR2 ANQGSEA. CDR3 region: CSVVDSTNEKLFF. CDR3 in DNA: TGCAGCGTCGTCGACAGCACTAATGAAAAACTGTTTTTT. Using reference TRBV29-1 and TRBJ1-4 for the parts outside the CDR3, the full variable domain is SAVISQKPSRDICQRGTSLTIQCQVDSQVTMMFWYRQQPGQSLTLIATANQGSEATYESGFVIDKFPISRPNLTFSTLTVSNMSPEDSSIYLCSVVDSTNEKLFFGSGTQLSVL.

The V gene is TRBV13, the J gene TRBJ2-3; TRBD2 agrees at 14 bases. Trimming at V came to 5 bases and at J to 4 bases, leaving 11 bases not matched to a gene. The CDR3 length is 18 residues. Germline V CDR1 and CDR2: PRHDT, FYEKMQ (reference sequence). The DNA for the CDR3 is TGTGCCAGCAGCCGACTAGCGGGGGGGCCGAGTGGAGCAGATACGCAGTATTTT. Translated: CASSRLAGGPSGADTQYF.

The V gene is TRBV4-3, the J gene TRBJ2-3; the match to TRBD2 covers 12 bases. This CDR3 spans 16 amino acids. The germline V gene encodes CDR1 LGHNA and CDR2 YSLEER. V lost 3 bases to trimming and J lost 2 bases; unmatched junction nucleotides: 3. This chain's CDR3 is CASSHGLAGLTDTQYF. The CDR3 DNA follows: TGCGCCAGCAGCCACGGACTAGCGGGGCTCACAGATACGCAGTATTTT.

The chain links TRBV5-5 to TRBJ1-4; D ambiguous. V lost 0 bases, J lost 8 bases, and 8 bases lay in between. The CDR3 runs to 13 residues. Germline V CDR1 and CDR2: SGHKS, YYEKEE (reference sequence). DNA of the CDR3: TGTGCCAGCAGCTTGGATGCCGAGGAAAAACTGTTTTTT. This encodes CASSLDAEEKLFF.

V is TRBV5-6 and J is TRBJ1-1, with no clear D. The CDR3 loop spans 13 amino acids. The germline CDR1 and CDR2 sequences are SGHDT and YYEEEE. The ends were cut back, 4 bases at V and 3 bases at J, with 10 bases in the middle. The CDR3 region has the DNA TGTGCCAGCAGCCCCAACTCATACACTGAAGCTTTCTTT. Protein product: CASSPNSYTEAFF.

V usage is TRBV27 and J usage is TRBJ2-1; TRBD2 is a possible D gene (7 bases). This CDR3 is 16 amino acids long. Per the germline V gene, CDR1 is MNHEY and CDR2 is SMNVEV (reference sequence). V was shortened by 6 bases and J by 7 bases, with 22 bases between the two germline ends. The chain's CDR3 is CASRAPRGGFTNEQFF. The CDR3 region has the DNA TGTGCCAGCAGGGCACCGAGGGGGGGCTTTACGAATGAGCAGTTCTTC.

The chain carries TRBV5-1 and TRBJ2-5; tentative D call: TRBD1 (5 bases). This CDR3 has 12 amino acids. V lost 4 bases, J lost 5 bases, and 9 bases lay in between. Germline V gene lookup returns CDR1 SGHRS and CDR2 YFSETQ. CDR3 in amino acids: CASSRKGETQYF. Here the CDR3 DNA reads TGCGCCAGCAGCCGCAAGGGGGAGACCCAGTACTTC.